Each of the 25 T cell receptor beta chains below was sequenced from the same sample in a study of T cell responses to AZD1222 COVID-19 vaccine. This table comes from immunoSEQ multiplex PCR, and its TCRdb copy is limited to in-frame clones, with some not included. The sample yields tens of thousands of clones, over 75% seen once. The material was peripheral blood, obtained on day 0 of MenACWY control vaccination. All receptors come from an adult in good health.

The V and J genes are TRBV12-3 or TRBV12-4 and TRBJ1-2, with unresolved D. The CDR3 runs 13 residues. V was pared by 6 bases and J by 8 bases, with 16 bases between. The CDR3 is CASRTTGSVGYTF. In DNA form, the CDR3 reads TGTGCCAGCAGGACCACGGGGTCTGTCGGCTACACCTTC.

The V call is TRBV12-3 or TRBV12-4, the J call TRBJ2-5; no firm D call. Deletions cut 4 bases from V and 0 bases from J, with 3 bases between. CDR3 length equals 12 residues. The CDR3 DNA is TGTGCCAGCAGTTGGGACCAAGAGACCCAGTACTTC. This sequence encodes CASSWDQETQYF.

The rearrangement uses TRBV19 and TRBJ1-1, with D unclear. Trimming stripped 5 bases from V and 3 bases from J, with 4 bases between. CDR3 size: 11 residues. Germline CDR1 LNHDA, CDR2 SQIVND (reference sequence). This CDR3 is CASSEYTEAFF. The CDR3 DNA follows: TGTGCCAGTAGTGAATACACTGAAGCTTTCTTT.

The chain combines TRBV9 with TRBJ1-1, with TRBD1 identical over 7 bases. The V gene end was trimmed by 3 bases and the J gene end by 0 bases; junction bases not matched to a gene: 5. Germline V gene lookup returns CDR1 SGDLS and CDR2 YYNGEE. The CDR3 runs 15 residues. The CDR3 reads CASSGQGLVNTEAFF. The CDR3 bases are TGTGCCAGCAGCGGACAGGGTCTAGTGAACACTGAAGCTTTCTTT.

The chain has TRBV3-1 (or the pseudogene TRBV3-2) and TRBJ2-3, with D tentatively TRBD1 or TRBD2 (6 bases each). Per the germline V gene, CDR1 is LGHDT and CDR2 is YNNKEL (reference sequence). CDR3 size: 13 residues. V lost 8 bases and J lost 6, with 15 bases in between. CDR3 nucleotides: TGTGCCAGCGGGATGAGGGGGGCGGATACGCAGTATTTT. Translating gives CASGMRGADTQYF.

The rearrangement links TRBV10-3 to TRBJ1-3, with 7 bases aligning to TRBD1. The germline V gene has CDR1 ENHRY and CDR2 SYGVKD. J lost 0 bases, V lost 7 bases, and 9 bases had no gene match. This CDR3 spans 16 amino acids. CDR3 region: CAINQGGPSSGNTIYF. The CDR3 nucleotides are TGTGCCATCAATCAGGGGGGCCCCTCCTCTGGAAACACCATATATTTT.

The chain employs TRBV7-9 and TRBJ1-1, with D hard to call. CDR1 and CDR2 from the germline V gene are SEHNR and FQNEAQ (reference sequence). Trimming cost V 5 bases and J 4 bases, with 17 bases left between them. CDR3 length: 15 residues. In nucleotides, the CDR3 is TGTGCCAGCAGCGACCCCGGAGAGGTAAGCACTGAAGCTTTCTTT. This translates into CASSDPGEVSTEAFF. Variable domain in full (rest from reference TRBV7-9 and TRBJ1-1): DTGVSQNPRHKITKRGQNVTFRCDPISEHNRLYWYRQTLGQGPEFLTYFQNEAQLEKSRLLSDRFSAERPKGSFSTLEIQRTEQGDSAMYLCASSDPGEVSTEAFFGQGTRLTVV.

The V gene is TRBV7-2, the J gene TRBJ1-1; D is undetermined. The CDR3 loop spans 11 amino acids. The V and J ends lost 2 bases and 3 bases respectively, with 1 base between them. Germline assignment: CDR1 SGHTA and CDR2 FQGNSA. The DNA for the CDR3 is TGTGCCAGCAGCTTATACACTGAAGCTTTCTTT. It encodes CASSLYTEAFF.

This clone was recorded only once. The chain uses TRBV6-2 or TRBV6-3 and TRBJ2-7, with D hard to call. This CDR3 has 12 residues. V was clipped by 3 bases and J by 4 bases, with 7 bases between them. Germline CDR1 MNHEY, CDR2 SVGEGT. In DNA, the CDR3 is TGTGCCAGCAGTTATACCGGGTACGAGCAGTACTTC. Its translation: CASSYTGYEQYF.

This clone was detected only a few times. V and J are TRBV19 and TRBJ2-7; tentatively, D is TRBD1 or TRBD2 (6 bases each). V dropped 3 bases and J dropped 3 bases, with 15 bases sitting between them. The germline V gene has CDR1 LNHDA and CDR2 SQIVND (reference sequence). The CDR3 has 15 amino acids. The CDR3 region is CASSISWGAVYEQYF. The DNA for the CDR3 is TGTGCCAGTAGTATCAGTTGGGGGGCTGTCTACGAGCAGTACTTC.

V gene TRBV6-5 combines with J gene TRBJ1-2; 8 nucleotides match TRBD1. Germline V gives CDR1 MNHEY, CDR2 SVGAGI. This CDR3 has 14 residues. Losses at the gene ends were 2 bases for V and 1 base for J; bases not matched to a gene: 0. CDR3 residues: CASSYTGGNYGYTF. The DNA of the CDR3 is TGTGCCAGCAGTTACACAGGGGGTAACTATGGCTACACCTTC.

The genes are TRBV5-6 and TRBJ2-5; TRBD1 is a possible D gene (5 bases). V was pared by 2 bases and J by 0 bases, with 8 bases between. Germline CDR1 is SGHDT and CDR2 is YYEEEE. This CDR3 has 14 amino acids. The CDR3: CASSLGVNQETQYF. CDR3 DNA sequence: TGTGCCAGCAGCTTAGGGGTTAACCAAGAGACCCAGTACTTC.

This chain uses TRBV19 with TRBJ2-7; 8 bases match TRBD1. Trimming at V came to 3 bases and at J to 2 bases, leaving 3 bases not matched to a gene. The germline CDR1 and CDR2 sequences are LNHDA and SQIVND (reference sequence). The CDR3 consists of 14 residues. CDR3 DNA: TGTGCCAGTAGTATCGGGACAGGCGCCTACGAGCAGTACTTC. It yields the protein CASSIGTGAYEQYF.

This sequence joins TRBV30 and TRBJ1-5; perhaps TRBD1 as D (6 bases). This CDR3 contains 15 residues. Trimming cost V 1 base and J 6 bases, with 16 bases left between them. From germline, CDR1 is GTSNPN and CDR2 SVGIG (reference sequence). CDR3 sequence reads: CAWSEGGRRAQPQHF. CDR3 coding DNA: TGTGCCTGGAGTGAAGGGGGACGGCGAGCTCAGCCCCAGCATTTT. The full variable domain, rest sourced from reference TRBV30 and TRBJ1-5, is SQTIHQWPATLVQPVGSPLSLECTVEGTSNPNLYWYRQAAGRGLQLLFYSVGIGQISSEVPQNLSASRPQDRQFILSSKKLLLSDSGFYLCAWSEGGRRAQPQHFGDGTRLSIL.

The chain has TRBV5-1 and TRBJ1-1, with a possible D match to TRBD1 (5 bases). Germline V gene sequence: CDR1 SGHRS, CDR2 YFSETQ. There are 12 residues in the CDR3. Trimming stripped 6 bases from V and 1 base from J, with 7 bases between. CDR3: CASIGGNTEAFF. The CDR3 region has the DNA TGCGCCAGCATTGGGGGGAACACTGAAGCTTTCTTT.

This clone was found a few times. The chain joins TRBV28 to TRBJ2-1; 9 nucleotides align to TRBD1. After removal of 6 bases from V and 2 bases from J, the junction contained 5 bases not matched to a gene. Germline assignment: CDR1 MDHEN and CDR2 SYDVKM. The CDR3 spans 15 residues. The CDR3 spells CASRSYRGPYNEQFF. As DNA, the CDR3 is TGTGCCAGCAGGAGTTACAGGGGGCCCTACAATGAGCAGTTCTTC.

As concerns this clone: At one of its ends the junction is not consistent with the germline gene, which may arise from a read error. This chain uses TRBV9 with TRBJ1-1; D possibly corresponds to TRBD1 (5 bases). Germline CDR1 is SGDLS and CDR2 is YYNGEE. The CDR3 loop spans 12 amino acids. CDR3 DNA: TGTGCCAGCAGCGTAGCTGGGGGTAGACAGTCCTTT. Translating it yields CASSVAGGRQSF.

This rearrangement joins TRBV3-1 (or the pseudogene TRBV3-2) to TRBJ2-5; no firm D call. Germline CDR1 is LGHDT and CDR2 is YNNKEL (reference sequence). The CDR3 is made up of 12 amino acids. Trimming removed 0 bases from V and 7 bases from J, with 6 bases in between. This chain's CDR3 is CASSQDRLTQYF. The CDR3 nucleotides read TGTGCCAGCAGCCAAGATCGCCTGACCCAGTACTTC.

V and J are TRBV30 and TRBJ1-5; 9 bases are shared with TRBD1. Per germline, CDR1 GTSNPN and CDR2 SVGIG (reference sequence). CDR3 length: 13 residues. V trimming: 3 bases; J trimming: 5 bases; junction bases outside the gene matches: 2. The CDR3 sequence is CAWRQGADQPQHF. The CDR3 coding sequence is TGTGCCTGGAGACAGGGGGCCGATCAGCCCCAGCATTTT.

This clone was detected a few times. The CDR3 bases are TGCGCCAGCAGCCAGACGACAGGGGAGAATCAGCCCCAGCATTTT. Amino acids: CASSQTTGENQPQHF. The J gene is TRBJ1-5, the V gene TRBV4-3, with 8 bases that match TRBD1. The CDR3 loop spans 15 amino acids. CDR1 is LGHNA and CDR2 is YSLEER in the germline V gene. With V trimmed by 3 bases and J by 4 bases, 5 bases remained unmatched.

The table lists this clone with a few counts. The chain recombines TRBV23-1 with TRBJ1-1, with D uncertain. TRBV23-1 qualifies as an ORF whose function is uncertain. V was pared by 0 bases and J by 1 base, with 24 bases between. The CDR3 has 20 amino acids. The CDR3 loop reads CASSQSKARRRGNRNTEAFF. Here the CDR3 DNA reads TGCGCCAGCAGTCAATCTAAAGCCCGGCGGCGTGGGAACCGGAACACTGAAGCTTTCTTT.

This rearrangement joins TRBV5-1 to TRBJ1-2, with TRBD1 matching 10 bases. Per the germline V gene, CDR1 is SGHRS and CDR2 is YFSETQ. With V trimmed by 0 bases and J by 6 bases, 2 bases remained unmatched. This CDR3 contains 14 residues. For the CDR3, the DNA is TGCGCCAGCAGCTTGGGGGACAGGGGACATGGCTACACCTTC. It codes for CASSLGDRGHGYTF.

The chain combines TRBV29-1 with TRBJ1-2, with no clear D. Germline loops: CDR1 SQVTM, CDR2 ANQGSEA. V lost 0 bases, J lost 10 bases, and 12 bases lay in between. CDR3 size: 12 residues. Here the CDR3 DNA reads TGCAGCGTTGAAGACGACTTATTGATCTACACCTTC. This gives the protein CSVEDDLLIYTF.

The genes are TRBV13 and TRBJ1-1; 12 bases line up with TRBD1. V lost 4 bases and J lost 6; bases outside the gene matches: 3. Looked up from germline, CDR1 is PRHDT and CDR2 is FYEKMQ (reference sequence). The CDR3 runs to 14 residues. Here the CDR3 DNA reads TGTGCCAGCAGCTCGGGACAGGGGGCATCTGAAGCTTTCTTT. Translation: CASSSGQGASEAFF.

The chain employs TRBV18 and TRBJ2-3; no clear D. Germline V gene lookup returns CDR1 KGHSH and CDR2 LQKENI. Trimming removed 4 bases from V and 2 bases from J, with 13 bases in between. There are 15 residues in the CDR3. The CDR3 DNA reads as TGTGCCAGCTCACGACCGGGCTACTTCACAGATACGCAGTATTTT. Its translation is CASSRPGYFTDTQYF.